Shown below are 26 T cell receptor beta chains from a single sample sequenced in a study of HIV-infected patients and healthy controls (dated by TCRdb to 2014 to 2015). Since whole blood was used without any cell fractionation, the repertoire reflected all peripheral T cells in unsorted form. Library generation was performed with 5' RACE. Sequencing was carried out with an Illumina MiSeq. Reverse transcription of about 510 ng RNA was performed with SuperScript III using primers directed against the alpha and beta constant regions. Alpha and beta chain libraries were generated separately via chain-specific third strand synthesis with multiplexing indices. TCRdb ran its own pipeline on the public reads, namely fastp trimming at Q25 and MiXCR clone calling, and kept in-frame beta chains. Under each unique CDR3 protein, matching rows form one entry showing the most common genes and DNA. The table for this sample lists fewer than 25,000 distinct CDR3 sequences; about 8.9% of them were counted only once. The ten largest clones capture about 2.8% of the sample.

Material: blood. The receptors were sampled from an adult in good health.

This clonotype has ten or more counts. The chain links TRBV10-3 to TRBJ1-1; D not resolved. Trimming pared 0 bases from V and 0 bases from J, leaving 5 bases between. The length of the CDR3 is 14 residues. The germline V gene has CDR1 ENHRY and CDR2 SYGVKD. CDR3 sequence reads: CAISESGLNTEAFF. The CDR3 DNA follows: TGTGCCATCAGTGAGTCGGGTTTGAACACTGAAGCTTTCTTT.

J is TRBJ1-6 and V is TRBV3-1; the match to TRBD1 covers 7 bases. CDR3 length: 16 residues. V was pared by 4 bases and J by 10 bases, with 13 bases of the junction left unmatched. Germline CDR1 and CDR2: LGHDT and YNNKEL (reference sequence). Here the CDR3 DNA reads TGTGCCAGCAGCCCCGCTGGTGGCAGGGGGTACTCACCCCTCCACTTT. Residues: CASSPAGGRGYSPLHF. The variable domain in full, completed from reference TRBV3-1 and TRBJ1-6, reads DTAVSQTPKYLVTQMGNDKSIKCEQNLGHDTMYWYKQDSKKFLKIMFSYNNKELIINETVPNRFSPKSPDKAHLNLHINSLELGDSAVYFCASSPAGGRGYSPLHFGNGTRLTVT.

This clonotype was counted many times. The chain employs TRBV10-3 and TRBJ2-5; possible D gene TRBD2, 6 bases. The CDR3 covers 15 residues. Germline CDR1 is ENHRY and CDR2 is SYGVKD. Trimming took off 3 bases at V and 3 bases at J, with 14 bases between the two ends. For the CDR3, the DNA is TGTGCCATCAGTGAAACCCCGGGACTTGAAGAGACCCAGTACTTC. Translating it yields CAISETPGLEETQYF.

By share, this clonotype ranks as medium-sized. The V gene is TRBV7-2, the J gene TRBJ2-3, with D possibly being TRBD2 (5 bases). Germline V gives CDR1 SGHTA, CDR2 FQGNSA. V was pared by 5 bases and J by 2 bases, with 8 bases between. CDR3 length equals 13 residues. Here the CDR3 DNA reads TGTGCCAGCAGCAGGACTGACACAGATACGCAGTATTTT. Protein: CASSRTDTDTQYF.

This chain links TRBV9 with TRBJ2-7; either TRBD1 or TRBD2 may supply D (5 bases each). The CDR3 covers 14 residues. Trimming took 4 bases from V and 2 from J, leaving 13 bases between them. Germline values: CDR1 SGDLS, CDR2 YYNGEE. The chain's CDR3 is CASSTRDRAYEQYF. The CDR3 bases are TGTGCCAGCAGCACCCGGGACCGAGCCTACGAGCAGTACTTC.

The chain links TRBV7-2 to TRBJ1-5; no definite D call. The V and J ends lost 2 bases and 3 bases respectively, with 11 bases between them. CDR3 size: 15 residues. Germline loops: CDR1 SGHTA, CDR2 FQGNSA. In DNA, the CDR3 is TGTGCCAGCAGCTTACGGCAGATTCCCAATCAGCCCCAGCATTTT. Its protein is CASSLRQIPNQPQHF.

J is TRBJ2-1 and V is TRBV10-3; D is ambiguous. The CDR3 sequence is 12 residues long. From germline, CDR1 is ENHRY and CDR2 SYGVKD. The germline V and J ends were trimmed by 0 bases and 7 bases, with 4 bases remaining between them. The CDR3 loop is CAISESGNEQFF. The CDR3 coding sequence is TGTGCCATCAGTGAGTCAGGAAATGAGCAGTTCTTC.

This clonotype came up a few times. The chain links TRBV6-1 to TRBJ1-1; D is undetermined. CDR3 length: 12 residues. Germline V gene sequence: CDR1 MNHNS, CDR2 SASEGT. The V gene lost 2 bases and the J gene lost 3 bases, with 4 bases spanning the gap. Here the CDR3 reads CASSERHTEAFF. CDR3 nucleotides: TGTGCCAGCAGTGAACGGCACACTGAAGCTTTCTTT.

This clonotype was seen many times. V and J are TRBV4-2 and TRBJ2-3; 9 nucleotides match TRBD2. Trimming at V came to 0 bases and at J to 4 bases, leaving 5 bases not matched to a gene. The germline gives CDR1 LGHNA, CDR2 YNFKEQ. There are 16 residues in the CDR3. The chain's CDR3 is CASSQDQGGGADTQYF. The CDR3 region has the DNA TGTGCCAGCAGCCAAGATCAAGGCGGGGGGGCAGATACGCAGTATTTT.

This clonotype was observed a few times. V usage is TRBV2 and J usage is TRBJ2-5; D is ambiguous. The CDR3 length is 10 residues. Trimming pared 8 bases from V and 7 bases from J, leaving 8 bases between. CDR1 and CDR2 (germline): SNHLY, FYNNEI. CDR3 protein: CASQRVTQYF. The CDR3 bases are TGTGCCAGCCAGCGAGTGACCCAGTACTTC.

This clonotype has ten or more counts. V is TRBV20-1 and J is TRBJ2-6, with 8 bases fitting TRBD1. Trimming at V came to 2 bases and at J to 0 bases, leaving 9 bases not matched to a gene. The CDR3 spans 18 residues. Looked up from germline, CDR1 is DFQATT and CDR2 is SNEGSKA (reference sequence). The CDR3 here is CSARRQGASSSGANVLTF. DNA of the CDR3: TGCAGTGCTAGACGTCAGGGGGCCTCGAGCTCTGGGGCCAACGTCCTGACTTTC.

This clonotype is medium-sized (0.01 to 0.1%) by share. This chain joins TRBV6-5 and TRBJ1-6; D is unresolved. V lost 6 bases and J lost 0, with 24 bases in between. CDR1 MNHEY and CDR2 SVGAGI come from the germline V gene. The CDR3 has 20 amino acids. CDR3 region: CASSLYPHNNRNSYNSPLHF. CDR3 nucleotides: TGTGCCAGCAGCCTCTATCCCCATAACAACCGAAACTCCTATAATTCACCCCTCCACTTT.

This clonotype was observed a few times. The chain joins TRBV4-1 to TRBJ2-7; 9 nucleotides align to TRBD1. The CDR3 consists of 15 residues. Unmatched junction bases numbered 9, after V lost 5 bases and J lost 4 bases. Germline V gives CDR1 MGHRA, CDR2 YSYEKL. The CDR3 reads CASSFTPGQGYEQYF. CDR3 nucleotide sequence: TGCGCCAGCAGCTTCACTCCGGGACAGGGTTACGAGCAGTACTTC.

This clonotype was recorded many times. The V call is TRBV7-6, the J call TRBJ1-6, with unresolved D. V was trimmed by 2 bases and J by 5 bases, leaving 16 bases between them. Germline values: CDR1 SGHVS, CDR2 FNYEAQ. The CDR3 contains 17 residues. The CDR3 coding sequence is TGTGCCAGCAGCTTAAGAGGGAATAATGCAGATAATTCACCCCTCCACTTT. It specifies CASSLRGNNADNSPLHF.

This clonotype has ten or more counts. V gene TRBV6-6 combines with J gene TRBJ2-1; 8 bases are a match to TRBD1. The V segment lost 9 bases and the J segment 10 bases; nucleotides outside the gene matches: 14. The germline gives CDR1 MNHNY, CDR2 SVGAGI (reference sequence). The CDR3 spans 14 residues. CDR3 sequence reads: CASLEGQARPEQFF. The DNA of the CDR3 is TGTGCCAGTTTGGAGGGACAGGCAAGGCCCGAGCAGTTCTTC.

The V gene is TRBV5-1, the J gene TRBJ2-5; D not resolved. Trimming removed 0 bases at V and 5 bases at J, with 11 bases between. The CDR3 runs 14 residues. From germline, CDR1 is SGHRS and CDR2 YFSETQ. CDR3 amino acids: CASSLGHLGETQYF. The CDR3 DNA reads TGCGCCAGCAGCTTGGGGCACCTGGGGGAGACCCAGTACTTC. Full variable domain (missing parts from reference TRBV5-1 and TRBJ2-5): KAGVTQTPRYLIKTRGQQVTLSCSPISGHRSVSWYQQTPGQGLQFLFEYFSETQRNKGNFPGRFSGRQFSNSRSEMNVSTLELGDSALYLCASSLGHLGETQYFGPGTRLLVL.

This clonotype was seen many times. The genes are TRBV7-9 and TRBJ1-5, with 8 nucleotides matching TRBD1. This CDR3 region has 16 residues. Germline trimming cut 1 base from V and 5 bases from J; bases unmatched to any gene: 7. Germline values: CDR1 SEHNR, CDR2 FQNEAQ (reference sequence). CDR3 amino acids: CASSLGTGRVDQPQHF. Here the CDR3 DNA reads TGTGCCAGCAGCTTAGGGACAGGGAGAGTTGATCAGCCCCAGCATTTT.

This clonotype was seen repeatedly, ten times or more. This chain joins TRBV6-5 and TRBJ2-1; 7 nucleotides line up with TRBD1. This CDR3 has 16 amino acids. J lost 2 bases, V lost 5 bases, and 9 bases had no gene match. Germline loops: CDR1 MNHEY, CDR2 SVGAGI. The CDR3 region is CASSHKTGWPYNEQFF. The CDR3 bases are TGTGCCAGCAGTCACAAGACAGGGTGGCCCTACAATGAGCAGTTCTTC.

V is TRBV29-1 and J is TRBJ1-2; TRBD1 matches at 9 bases. The length of the CDR3 is 17 residues. The V segment lost 0 bases and the J segment 4 bases; nucleotides outside the gene matches: 12. Germline CDR1 is SQVTM and CDR2 is ANQGSEA. The CDR3 region has the DNA TGCAGCGTTGAAGAGGGACAGGGTGGAGCTTATGGCTATGGCTACACCTTC. Translated, it gives CSVEEGQGGAYGYGYTF.

This clonotype was seen repeatedly, ten times or more. The chain has TRBV6-2 or TRBV6-3 and TRBJ2-3; no clear D gene. The germline gives CDR1 MNHEY, CDR2 SVGEGT. Deletions cut 2 bases from V and 6 bases from J, with 6 bases between. This CDR3 comprises 12 residues. The CDR3 DNA is TGTGCCAGCAGTTACGTGGGGGATACGCAGTATTTT. It codes for CASSYVGDTQYF.

This clonotype was observed a handful of times. The chain couples TRBV19 to TRBJ1-2, with D unclear. Germline V gene sequence: CDR1 LNHDA, CDR2 SQIVND (reference sequence). The CDR3 is 13 residues long. V lost 6 bases to trimming and J lost 6 bases, with 14 bases between them. DNA for the CDR3: TGTGCCAGTAGAGACAATTTCGGAGATGGCTACACCTTC. It encodes CASRDNFGDGYTF.

This clonotype was observed many times. The chain recombines TRBV5-5 with TRBJ2-1; D is ambiguous. Germline V lookup: CDR1 SGHKS, CDR2 YYEKEE (reference sequence). The CDR3 loop spans 12 amino acids. The germline V and J ends were trimmed by 0 bases and 6 bases, with 4 bases remaining between them. CDR3: CASSLGGNEQFF. In nucleotides, the CDR3 is TGTGCCAGCAGCTTGGGCGGCAATGAGCAGTTCTTC. Full variable domain (rest looked up from reference TRBV5-5 and TRBJ2-1): DAGVTQSPTHLIKTRGQQVTLRCSPISGHKSVSWYQQVLGQGPQFIFQYYEKEERGRGNFPDRFSARQFPNYSSELNVNALLLGDSALYLCASSLGGNEQFFGPGTRLTVL.

This clonotype was recorded at least ten times. The CDR3 nucleotides read TGTGCCAGCAGGCCCGGGCCCCAAGGCCCAATATATGGCTACACCTTC. It codes for CASRPGPQGPIYGYTF. The chain links TRBV7-2 to TRBJ1-2, with D unclear. V was clipped by 6 bases and J by 5 bases, with 22 bases between them. The V gene's germline CDR1 is SGHTA and CDR2 FQGNSA. The CDR3 is made up of 16 amino acids. Filled out from reference TRBV7-2 and TRBJ1-2, the complete variable domain reads GAGVSQSPSNKVTEKGKDVELRCDPISGHTALYWYRQSLGQGLEFLIYFQGNSAPDKSGLPSDRFSAERTGGSVSTLTIQRTQQEDSAVYLCASRPGPQGPIYGYTFGSGTRLTVV.

This clonotype was seen repeatedly, ten times or more. This chain links TRBV20-1 with TRBJ1-5; TRBD1 aligns across 8 bases. The length of the CDR3 is 16 residues. J lost 1 base, V lost 6 bases, and 11 bases had no gene match. The germline gives CDR1 DFQATT, CDR2 SNEGSKA (reference sequence). This CDR3 reads CSATTRQGSSNQPQHF. The CDR3 coding sequence is TGCAGTGCCACAACGAGACAGGGGTCGAGCAATCAGCCCCAGCATTTT.

This clonotype was detected many times. The rearrangement links TRBV10-3 to TRBJ2-3, with 8 nucleotides matching TRBD2. Trimming took 7 bases from V and 2 from J; bases not matched to a gene: 5. The CDR3 loop spans 14 amino acids. Germline values: CDR1 ENHRY, CDR2 SYGVKD. In nucleotides, the CDR3 is TGTGCCATCACGGGAGGGCCCCACACAGATACGCAGTATTTT. As protein: CAITGGPHTDTQYF.

This clonotype was seen repeatedly, ten times or more. The CDR3 DNA reads TGTGCCAGCAGCCCCACGGGGCTCATGAGGAACACTGAAGCTTTCTTT. Amino acid sequence: CASSPTGLMRNTEAFF. The chain joins TRBV12-3 or TRBV12-4 to TRBJ1-1; D possibly corresponds to TRBD1 (5 bases). V shed 6 bases and J shed 1 base, with 18 bases lying between them. CDR3 length equals 16 residues.